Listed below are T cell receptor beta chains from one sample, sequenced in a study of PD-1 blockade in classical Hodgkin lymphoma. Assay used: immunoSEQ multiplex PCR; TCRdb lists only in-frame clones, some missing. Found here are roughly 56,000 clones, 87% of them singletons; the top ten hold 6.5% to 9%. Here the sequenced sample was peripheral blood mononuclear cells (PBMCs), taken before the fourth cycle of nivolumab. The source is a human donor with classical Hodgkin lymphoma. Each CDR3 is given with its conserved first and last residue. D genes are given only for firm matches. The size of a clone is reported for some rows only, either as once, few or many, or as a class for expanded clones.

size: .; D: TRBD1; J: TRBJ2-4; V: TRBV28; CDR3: CASSSQGAQGKNIQYF; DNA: TGTGCCAGCAGCTCACAGGGGGCGCAGGGCAAAAACATTCAGTACTTC
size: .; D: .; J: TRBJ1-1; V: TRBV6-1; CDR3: CASSGNLANTEAFF; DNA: TGTGCCAGCTCAGGGAACTTGGCGAACACTGAAGCTTTCTTT
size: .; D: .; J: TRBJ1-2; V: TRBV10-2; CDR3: CASSDGVEVVRGYTF; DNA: TGCGCCAGCAGTGATGGGGTCGAGGTAGTACGTGGCTACACCTTC
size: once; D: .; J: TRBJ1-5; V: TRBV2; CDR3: CASSGGQGFSGQPQHF; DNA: TGTGCCAGCAGTGGTGGCCAGGGATTTTCGGGTCAGCCCCAGCATTTT
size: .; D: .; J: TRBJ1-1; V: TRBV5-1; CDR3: CASSLVGAPGTEAFF; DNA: TGCGCCAGCAGCTTGGTGGGAGCCCCGGGCACTGAAGCTTTCTTT
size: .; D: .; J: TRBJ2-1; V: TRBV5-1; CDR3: CASSLPRGGGPTREQFF; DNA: TGCGCCAGCAGCCTACCTAGGGGCGGGGGCCCAACCAGGGAGCAGTTCTTC
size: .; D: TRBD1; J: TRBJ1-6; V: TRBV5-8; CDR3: CASSLVDRGSNSPLHF; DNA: TGTGCCAGCAGCTTGGTGGACAGGGGCTCCAATTCACCCCTCCACTTT
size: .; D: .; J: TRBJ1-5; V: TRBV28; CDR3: CASSFPQGLVNQPQHF; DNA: TGTGCCAGCAGTTTTCCTCAGGGGCTGGTTAATCAGCCCCAGCATTTT
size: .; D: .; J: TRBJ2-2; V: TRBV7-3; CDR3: CASSFGGHGTGELFF; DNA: TGTGCCAGCAGCTTCGGGGGACATGGCACCGGGGAGCTGTTTTTT
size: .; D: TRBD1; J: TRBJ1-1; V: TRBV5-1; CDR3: CASSPDRGRNTEAFF; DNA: TGCGCCAGCAGCCCCGACAGGGGGAGGAACACTGAAGCTTTCTTT
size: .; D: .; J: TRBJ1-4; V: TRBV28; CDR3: CASKVAGLVGEKLFF; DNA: TGTGCCAGCAAGGTGGCCGGGCTAGTAGGGGAAAAACTGTTTTTT
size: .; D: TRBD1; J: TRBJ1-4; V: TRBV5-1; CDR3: CASSATQGGGEKLFF; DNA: TGCGCCAGCAGCGCAACACAGGGGGGTGGTGAAAAACTGTTTTTT
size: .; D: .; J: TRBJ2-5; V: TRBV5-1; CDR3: CASSPEGGSLAQYF; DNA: TGCGCCAGCAGTCCCGAAGGGGGGAGTTTGGCCCAGTACTTC
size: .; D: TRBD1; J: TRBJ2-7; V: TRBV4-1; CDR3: CASSHEQHRGEQYF; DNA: TGCGCCAGCAGCCACGAACAACACAGGGGCGAGCAGTACTTC
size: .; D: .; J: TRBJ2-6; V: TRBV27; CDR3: CASGQLLFSGANVLTF; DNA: TGTGCCAGCGGACAGTTACTTTTCTCTGGGGCCAACGTCCTGACTTTC
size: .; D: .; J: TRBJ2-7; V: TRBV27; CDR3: CASSLEIGGTYEQYF; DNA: TGTGCCAGCAGTTTAGAGATTGGCGGGACCTACGAGCAGTACTTC
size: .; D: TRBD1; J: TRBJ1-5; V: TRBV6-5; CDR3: CASRGQSPNQPQHF; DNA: TGTGCCAGCAGGGGACAGTCACCTAATCAGCCCCAGCATTTT
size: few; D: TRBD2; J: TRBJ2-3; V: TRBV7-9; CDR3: CASSRSGGTDTQYF; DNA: TGTGCCAGCAGCCGTAGCGGGGGCACAGATACGCAGTATTTT
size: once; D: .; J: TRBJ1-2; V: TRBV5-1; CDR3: CASSLVGYGYTF; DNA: TGCGCCAGCAGCTTGGTAGGGTACGGCTACACCTTC
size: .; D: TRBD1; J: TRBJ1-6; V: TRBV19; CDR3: CASRQGTGASGDSPLHF; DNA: TGTGCCAGTAGGCAGGGGACAGGGGCCTCCGGGGATTCACCCCTCCACTTT
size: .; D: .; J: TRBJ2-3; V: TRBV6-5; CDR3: CASSSGGGFTDTQYF; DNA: TGTGCCAGCAGTTCCGGAGGAGGATTCACAGATACGCAGTATTTT
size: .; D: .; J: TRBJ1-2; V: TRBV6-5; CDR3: CASSYGRNWDYGYTF; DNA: TGTGCCAGCAGTTACGGAAGGAACTGGGACTATGGCTACACCTTC
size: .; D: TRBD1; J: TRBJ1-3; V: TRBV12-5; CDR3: CASGSGQVDSGNTIYF; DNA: TGTGCTAGTGGTTCAGGACAGGTCGACTCTGGAAACACCATATATTTT
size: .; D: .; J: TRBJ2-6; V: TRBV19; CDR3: CASSIDRGTGANVLTF; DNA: TGTGCCAGTAGTATAGACAGGGGAACTGGGGCCAACGTCCTGACTTTC